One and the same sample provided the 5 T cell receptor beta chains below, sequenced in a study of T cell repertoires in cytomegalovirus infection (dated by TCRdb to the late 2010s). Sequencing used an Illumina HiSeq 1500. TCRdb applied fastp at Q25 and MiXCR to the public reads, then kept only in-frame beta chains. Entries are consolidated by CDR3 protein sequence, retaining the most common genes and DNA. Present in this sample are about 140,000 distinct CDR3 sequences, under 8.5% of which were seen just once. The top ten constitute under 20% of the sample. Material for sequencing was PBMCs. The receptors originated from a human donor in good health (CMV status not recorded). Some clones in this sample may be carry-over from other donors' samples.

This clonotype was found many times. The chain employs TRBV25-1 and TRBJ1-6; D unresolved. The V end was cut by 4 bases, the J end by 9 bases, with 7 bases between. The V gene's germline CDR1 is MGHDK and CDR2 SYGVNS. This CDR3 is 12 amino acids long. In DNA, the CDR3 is TGTGCCAGCAGTGGACGAGGTTCACCCCTCCACTTT. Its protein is CASSGRGSPLHF.

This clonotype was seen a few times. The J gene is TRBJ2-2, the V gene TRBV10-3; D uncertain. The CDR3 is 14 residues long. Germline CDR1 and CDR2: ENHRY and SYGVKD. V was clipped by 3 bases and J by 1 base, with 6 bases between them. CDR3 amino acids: CAISDWGNTGELFF. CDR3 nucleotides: TGTGCCATCAGTGATTGGGGGAACACCGGGGAGCTGTTTTTT.

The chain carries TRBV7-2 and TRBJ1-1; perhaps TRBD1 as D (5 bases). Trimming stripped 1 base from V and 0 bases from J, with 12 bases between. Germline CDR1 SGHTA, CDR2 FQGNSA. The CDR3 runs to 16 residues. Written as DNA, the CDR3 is TGTGCCAGCAGCTTAGGGGCAGGGAGGGTGAACACTGAAGCTTTCTTT. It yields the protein CASSLGAGRVNTEAFF.

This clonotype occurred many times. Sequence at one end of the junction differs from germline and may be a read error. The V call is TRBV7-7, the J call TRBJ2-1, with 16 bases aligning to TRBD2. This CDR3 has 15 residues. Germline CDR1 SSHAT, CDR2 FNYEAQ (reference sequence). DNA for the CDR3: TGTGCTAGCAGCCCGGGACTAGCGGGGGGGAGTGAGCAGTTCTTC. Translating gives CASSPGLAGGSEQFF.

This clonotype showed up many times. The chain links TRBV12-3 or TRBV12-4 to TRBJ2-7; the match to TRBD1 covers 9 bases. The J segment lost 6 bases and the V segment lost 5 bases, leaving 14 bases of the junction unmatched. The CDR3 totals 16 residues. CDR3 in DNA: TGTGCCAGCAGTGCCGGGACAGGGATTGGAAGAAGCGAGCAGTACTTC. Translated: CASSAGTGIGRSEQYF.